Described below is a single T cell receptor (beta chain) sequence and its context. Antigen: not known. This entry is derived from a study of OX40 agonist ivuxolimab in advanced cancers. TCRdb keeps only in-frame clones here, not all; method: immunoSEQ multiplex PCR. This repertoire shows 65,000 to 75,000 clones, about 91% found once; its top ten account for under 0.7%. The germline V gene has CDR1 LNHDA and CDR2 SQIVND (reference sequence). V was pared by 3 bases and J by 5 bases, with 1 base of the junction left unmatched. The CDR3 loop spans 13 amino acids. General study results and limits: Clonal expansion was among the lowest in partial responders at 0.1-3.0 mg/kg, especially CD8+.

The material was CD4+ or CD8+ T cells sorted from blood, obtained in a trial of the OX40 agonist ivuxolimab. The V and J genes are TRBV19 and TRBJ1-2, with 9 bases that match TRBD1. The receptor was isolated from an adult with an advanced solid tumor such as melanoma, head and neck, liver or kidney cancer. The CDR3: CASSIGQGYGYTF. DNA for the CDR3: TGTGCCAGTAGTATCGGACAGGGGTATGGCTACACCTTC.